Included here is one TCR beta chain sequence, with context. The germline V gene has CDR1 SGDLS and CDR2 YYNGEE. With V trimmed by 4 bases and J by 9 bases, 6 bases remained unmatched. CDR3 length: 14 amino acids. Data came from immunoSEQ multiplex PCR; TCRdb stores just in-frame clones and leaves some out. This sample has 57,000 or so clones; approximately 80% occur once, and the top ten carry 22%. These data are taken from a study of blood T cell repertoires in COVID-19. The clonotype originates from a man in his fifties with active or convalescent COVID-19. Sequencing input: peripheral blood. The J gene is TRBJ1-6, the V gene TRBV9, with TRBD1 matching 8 bases. CDR3 region: CASSPTGGSSPLHF. As DNA, the CDR3 is TGTGCCAGCAGCCCTACAGGGGGAAGTTCACCCCTCCACTTT.